The 21 T cell receptor beta chains listed next were all sequenced from one sample in a study of blood T cell repertoires in COVID-19. Clones were sequenced by immunoSEQ multiplex PCR, and TCRdb holds only the in-frame ones, with some missing. The sample carries roughly 33,000 clones, approximately 78% recorded once. The sequencing input was peripheral blood. Receptor source: an older woman with acute or convalescent COVID-19.

J is TRBJ1-4 and V is TRBV4-1; D may be TRBD1 (5 bases). Germline CDR1 and CDR2: MGHRA and YSYEKL. The CDR3 loop spans 15 amino acids. Trimming took 4 bases from V and 3 from J, leaving 12 bases between them. CDR3 sequence (DNA): TGCGCCAGCAGCCCCCTGGGGGGACCTAATGAAAAACTGTTTTTT. Translating gives CASSPLGGPNEKLFF.

The chain links TRBV5-8 to TRBJ2-1; TRBD1 is a possible D gene (6 bases). This CDR3 has 12 amino acids. CDR1 is SGHTS, CDR2 YDEGEE, per germline. Trimming removed 4 bases from V and 11 bases from J, with 13 bases in between. CDR3 in DNA: TGTGCCAGCAGCCTTGACAGGCGAAAGCAGTTCTTC. This sequence encodes CASSLDRRKQFF.

A word on this clone: One junction end disagrees with the germline gene, perhaps due to a read error. The chain combines TRBV27 with TRBJ1-3; 11 positions agree with TRBD1. Germline lookup yields CDR1 MNHEY and CDR2 SMNVEV (reference sequence). This CDR3 is 17 amino acids long. CDR3 bases: TGTGCCGGCAGTTTATATGCGGGACAGGGGGCTGGAAACACCATATATTTT. This sequence encodes CAGSLYAGQGAGNTIYF.

This rearrangement joins TRBV7-8 to TRBJ2-6; D perhaps matches TRBD1 (5 bases). V was clipped by 2 bases and J by 12 bases, with 17 bases between them. This CDR3 spans 15 amino acids. In germline, CDR1 is SGHVS, CDR2 FQNEAQ. DNA of the CDR3: TGTGCCAGCAGCTTACAGGGCGCGATAGCAAGCGTCCTGACTTTC. It translates to CASSLQGAIASVLTF.

The rearrangement uses TRBV28 and TRBJ1-4; tentative D call: TRBD1 (5 bases). The CDR3 is 17 amino acids. Germline V CDR1 and CDR2: MDHEN, SYDVKM. Trimming left V 7 bases short and J 7 bases short, with 25 bases between. CDR3 sequence reads: CASTPRFLGREGEKLFF. CDR3 bases: TGTGCCAGCACCCCCCGGTTCTTGGGGCGGGAAGGTGAAAAACTGTTTTTT.

In its sample, this clone was seen once. J is TRBJ1-5 and V is TRBV6-5; no clear D gene. CDR1 MNHEY and CDR2 SVGAGI come from the germline V gene. The CDR3 is 15 residues long. Trimming took 8 bases from V and 2 from J, leaving 16 bases between them. The CDR3 reads CASAESGLGNQPQHF. CDR3 DNA: TGTGCCAGCGCTGAGTCCGGGTTGGGCAATCAGCCCCAGCATTTT.

This chain connects TRBV5-1 to TRBJ1-1, with a weak D call TRBD1 (6 bases). The length of the CDR3 is 14 residues. V lost 0 bases to trimming and J lost 4 bases, with 10 bases between them. Germline lookup yields CDR1 SGHRS and CDR2 YFSETQ. The CDR3 here is CASSLDGTSTEAFF. The CDR3 DNA reads as TGCGCCAGCAGCTTGGACGGGACATCCACTGAAGCTTTCTTT.

The genes are TRBV4-2 and TRBJ1-1; 10 nucleotides align to TRBD1. Germline CDR1 LGHNA, CDR2 YNFKEQ. The junction had 4 bases not matched to a gene; V was cut back by 0 bases and J by 0 bases. The CDR3 runs to 17 residues. The CDR3 loop reads CASSQDGTGAMNTEAFF. DNA for the CDR3: TGTGCCAGCAGCCAAGATGGGACAGGGGCTATGAACACTGAAGCTTTCTTT.

The chain combines TRBV19 with TRBJ1-1; D unclear. V lost 2 bases, J lost 0 bases, and 10 bases lay in between. This CDR3 has 15 residues. In germline, CDR1 is LNHDA, CDR2 SQIVND (reference sequence). The CDR3 protein is CASSIRRRVNTEAFF. CDR3 nucleotide sequence: TGTGCCAGTAGTATACGACGGAGAGTGAACACTGAAGCTTTCTTT.

This clone was seen more than once but under ten times. The chain couples TRBV6-2 or TRBV6-3 to TRBJ1-2, with D unclear. CDR1 is MNHEY and CDR2 is SVGEGT in the germline V gene. V lost 0 bases to trimming and J lost 2 bases, with 7 bases between them. The CDR3 loop spans 14 amino acids. The CDR3 loop is CASSYSGVNYGYTF. CDR3 nucleotides: TGTGCCAGCAGTTACTCGGGCGTGAACTATGGCTACACCTTC.

This chain uses TRBV19 with TRBJ2-3; unclear D gene. Trimming took off 3 bases at V and 0 bases at J, with 4 bases between the two ends. Germline loops: CDR1 LNHDA, CDR2 SQIVND (reference sequence). The CDR3 covers 13 residues. The CDR3 DNA is TGTGCCAGTAGTATTCAAAGCACAGATACGCAGTATTTT. As protein: CASSIQSTDTQYF.

The chain has TRBV30 and TRBJ2-3; tentative D call: TRBD2 (6 bases). From germline, CDR1 is GTSNPN and CDR2 SVGIG (reference sequence). CDR3 size: 13 residues. V shed 0 bases and J shed 4 bases, with 8 bases lying between them. CDR3 DNA: TGTGCCTGGAGTGTACGCGGGGCAGATACGCAGTATTTT. Protein sequence: CAWSVRGADTQYF.

This sequence joins TRBV30 and TRBJ1-6; TRBD1 matches 10 bases. CDR1 and CDR2 from the germline V gene are GTSNPN and SVGIG (reference sequence). The length of the CDR3 is 14 residues. The V segment lost 1 base and the J segment 10 bases; nucleotides outside the gene matches: 4. This CDR3 is CAWSGGQGYSPLHF. For the CDR3, the DNA is TGTGCCTGGAGTGGGGGACAGGGGTACTCACCCCTCCACTTT.

The CDR3 nucleotides read TGTGCCAGCAGCCGACAGGGGCCGGGCGCCGGGGAGCTGTTTTTT. Translating gives CASSRQGPGAGELFF. The chain carries TRBV11-2 and TRBJ2-2; TRBD1 matches 8 bases. Trimming cost V 5 bases and J 6 bases; bases outside gene matches: 8. Germline CDR1 is SGHAT and CDR2 is FQNNGV. CDR3 length: 15 amino acids. Filled out from reference TRBV11-2 and TRBJ2-2, the complete variable domain reads EAGVAQSPRYKIIEKRQSVAFWCNPISGHATLYWYQQILGQGPKLLIQFQNNGVVDDSQLPKDRFSAERLKGVDSTLKIQPAKLEDSAVYLCASSRQGPGAGELFFGEGSRLTVL.

The chain uses TRBV28 and TRBJ2-1; 13 positions agree with TRBD2. This CDR3 has 17 residues. Trimming cost V 3 bases and J 8 bases; bases outside gene matches: 10. From germline, CDR1 is MDHEN and CDR2 SYDVKM. DNA of the CDR3: TGTGCCAGCAGTTTTATAAGCACTAGCGGGGGGGCTCATGAGCAGTTCTTC. It is translated as CASSFISTSGGAHEQFF. Full variable domain (missing parts from reference TRBV28 and TRBJ2-1): DVKVTQSSRYLVKRTGEKVFLECVQDMDHENMFWYRQDPGLGLRLIYFSYDVKMKEKGDIPEGYSVSREKKERFSLILESASTNQTSMYLCASSFISTSGGAHEQFFGPGTRLTVL.

The V gene is TRBV6-5, the J gene TRBJ2-7; 11 bases match TRBD1. Germline CDR1 and CDR2: MNHEY and SVGAGI. The CDR3 covers 14 residues. The ends lost 2 bases at V and 6 bases at J; junction bases unmatched: 3. CDR3 in amino acids: CASSYGGTGGEQYF. The CDR3 coding sequence is TGTGCCAGCAGTTACGGCGGGACAGGGGGCGAGCAGTACTTC.

V usage is TRBV6-6 and J usage is TRBJ1-6; 9 nucleotides agree with TRBD1. The length of the CDR3 is 15 residues. Germline-derived CDR1 and CDR2 are MNHNY and SVGAGI (reference sequence). The trim removed 6 bases at V and 7 bases at J, leaving 7 bases unmatched. The CDR3 region has the DNA TGTGCCAGCAGCCAAACGGGACAGGGAAATTCACCCCTCCACTTT. Its translation is CASSQTGQGNSPLHF.

This rearrangement joins TRBV12-3 or TRBV12-4 to TRBJ1-2, with D unclear. This CDR3 region has 12 residues. Trimming removed 6 bases from V and 1 base from J, with 6 bases in between. The CDR3 spells CASRSNNYGYTF. Here the CDR3 DNA reads TGTGCCAGCAGGTCTAATAACTATGGCTACACCTTC.

This clone was counted a few times. The chain combines TRBV6-5 with TRBJ2-1, with TRBD2 matching over 9 bases. Trimming cost V 4 bases and J 9 bases; bases outside gene matches: 7. The germline gives CDR1 MNHEY, CDR2 SVGAGI. The CDR3 is 14 residues long. The CDR3 sequence: CASSSAGGEVEQFF. Here the CDR3 DNA reads TGTGCCAGCAGTTCCGCGGGGGGGGAGGTTGAGCAGTTCTTC.

The chain carries TRBV12-5 and TRBJ1-2; 7 bases are a match to TRBD1. With V trimmed by 1 base and J by 8 bases, 4 bases remained unmatched. CDR3 length: 13 amino acids. Germline lookup yields CDR1 LGHNT and CDR2 FRNRAP. For the CDR3, the DNA is TGTGCTAGTGGTTTGGGACAGGGAGAGGGCTACACCTTC. Encoded protein: CASGLGQGEGYTF.

V gene TRBV11-3 combines with J gene TRBJ2-3; D gene ambiguous. Between the trimmed V and J ends, which lost 1 base and 0 bases, there was a span of 8 bases. Germline CDR1 reads SGHNT; CDR2 reads YENEEA. The CDR3 contains 15 residues. The CDR3 here is CASSLGGTSTDTQYF. In DNA form, the CDR3 reads TGTGCCAGCAGCTTAGGCGGAACTAGCACAGATACGCAGTATTTT.